This TCR beta chain appears in the sequencing data of a study of a mutant IDH1 vaccine in newly diagnosed glioma (dated by TCRdb to the early 2020s). Some background on the complete study: In the chemotherapy-containing groups, vaccination started alongside temozolomide cycles, whereas in patients who had radiotherapy alone it started 4-6 weeks after radiotherapy. The roughly 35 treated patients were approximately 60% male and about 38% female, with a mean age of around 40 years. Prior to enrollment, patients had been given standard therapy consisting of radiotherapy alone, temozolomide alone, or radiochemotherapy with temozolomide, with the combination given to most patients. The week-35 safety follow-up took place at visit V12, and the week-47 end of study took place at visit V13. Six visits were used for peripheral blood collection: V03 (baseline), V05, V07, V10, V12 and V13. For exploratory analyses, about two dozen treated patients had longitudinal TCRB deep sequencing done wherever samples were available. What the authors observed across the whole study: The authors noted that analyses of patient blood samples could not be reproduced because of sample limitations. Availability determined which PBMC samples were chosen for TCRB deep sequencing. Immune responses induced by the vaccine were seen in about 93% of patients across multiple MHC alleles. No apparent relationship was observed between pseudoprogression and alterations in the top peripheral T cell clonotypes detected by TCRB sequencing.

Remarks on this clone: Its antigen is still unknown. Base qualities are not at hand, and no much larger clone is one base apart.

The sample's time point label, decoded: week 47, end of study. Every vaccine dose consisted of 300 ug of a 20-mer mutant IDH1 peptide in Montanide, administered subcutaneously together with topical imiquimod. Patients received eight vaccinations in weeks 1, 3, 5, 7, 11, 15, 19 and 23, corresponding to visits V03 through V10. Newly diagnosed WHO grade 3 or 4 IDH1-mutant astrocytomas showing loss of nuclear ATRX were present in the donors. The samples were drawn from NOA16, a multicentre, single-arm, open-label phase I trial in Germany that tested a mutant IDH1 peptide vaccine in humans for the first time. Genomic DNA for TCRB sequencing was extracted from EDTA blood using the DNeasy Blood and Tissue Kit. Libraries were prepared through the immunoSEQ multiplex PCR assay. The hsTCRB Kit was used according to the manufacturer's protocol to amplify rearranged TCR beta chain sequences. TCRB libraries were sequenced on an Illumina MiSeq. The study's own analysis went as follows. The kit vendor's proprietary platform handled demultiplexing, trimming and gene mapping. In its TCRdb copy, this immuneACCESS table keeps in-frame sequences only and misses some clones. Where compared with another copy, unresolved V genes explain less than half of these, and the others have no known cause. The V and J calls and clone size were taken over from that table, and D and trimming were inferred from the DNA. This sample is represented by fewer than 55,000 clones; about two thirds of them were singletons. The top ten hold roughly 5% of the sample.

The sequences come from peripheral blood mononuclear cells (PBMCs), collected from a glioma patient whose treatment included an IDH1 peptide vaccine. This sequence was found in a man in his forties or fifties with glioma. Some clones in this sample may be carry-over from other donors' samples.

The CDR3 protein: CASSQVGRNGYTF. The DNA is TGTGCCAGCAGCCAAGTGGGGCGCAATGGCTACACCTTC. The V and J segments used are TRBV14 and TRBJ1-2, with a tentative D gene TRBD1 over 5 matching bases. Sequences SGHDN (CDR1) and FVKESK (CDR2) are obtained from the germline V gene. Between the V and J ends, shortened by 1 base and 6 bases respectively, the junction contains 9 bases. The CDR3 contains 13 residues, cysteine and phenylalanine counted. Of all the DNA, just the CDR3 is kept, 39 bases in frame from base 1.